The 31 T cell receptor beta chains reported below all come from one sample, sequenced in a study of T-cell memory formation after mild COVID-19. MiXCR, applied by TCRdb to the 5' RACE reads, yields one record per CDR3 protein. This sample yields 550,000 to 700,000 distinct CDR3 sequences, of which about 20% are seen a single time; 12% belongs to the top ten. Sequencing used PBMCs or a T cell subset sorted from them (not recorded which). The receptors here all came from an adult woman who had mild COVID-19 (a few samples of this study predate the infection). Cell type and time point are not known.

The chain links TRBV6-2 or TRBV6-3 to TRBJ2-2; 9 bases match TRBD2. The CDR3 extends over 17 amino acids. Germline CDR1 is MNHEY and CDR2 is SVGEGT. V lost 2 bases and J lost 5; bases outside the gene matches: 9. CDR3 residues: CASSYPGMLAGTGELFF. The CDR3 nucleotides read TGTGCCAGCAGTTACCCAGGAATGCTAGCGGGGACCGGGGAGCTGTTTTTT.

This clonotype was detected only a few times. CDR3 region: CASSLATTARADTQYF. CDR3 in DNA: TGCGCCAGCAGCTTGGCCACAACGGCGAGAGCAGATACGCAGTATTTT. The rearrangement uses TRBV5-1 and TRBJ2-3; D is uncertain. CDR1 is SGHRS, CDR2 YFSETQ, per germline. Trimming left V 0 bases short and J 4 bases short, with 15 bases between. This CDR3 is 16 amino acids long.

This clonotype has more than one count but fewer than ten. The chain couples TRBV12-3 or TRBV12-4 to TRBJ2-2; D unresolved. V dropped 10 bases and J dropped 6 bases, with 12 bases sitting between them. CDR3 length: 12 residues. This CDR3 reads CATERGAGELFF. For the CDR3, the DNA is TGTGCCACTGAGAGAGGTGCCGGGGAGCTGTTTTTT.

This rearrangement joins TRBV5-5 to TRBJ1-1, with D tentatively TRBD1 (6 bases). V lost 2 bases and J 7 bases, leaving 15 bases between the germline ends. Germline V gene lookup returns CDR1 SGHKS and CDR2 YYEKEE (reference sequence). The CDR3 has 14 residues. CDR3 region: CASSFNSQDSEAFF. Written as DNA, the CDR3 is TGTGCCAGCAGCTTCAATTCGCAGGACAGTGAAGCTTTCTTT.

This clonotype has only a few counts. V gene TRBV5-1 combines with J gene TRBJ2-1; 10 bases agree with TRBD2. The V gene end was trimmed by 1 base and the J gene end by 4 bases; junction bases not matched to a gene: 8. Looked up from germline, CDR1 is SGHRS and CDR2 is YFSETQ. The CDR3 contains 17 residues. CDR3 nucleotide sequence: TGCGCCAGCAGCTTGTACGCCAGCGGGAGGGTATACAATGAGCAGTTCTTC. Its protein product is CASSLYASGRVYNEQFF.

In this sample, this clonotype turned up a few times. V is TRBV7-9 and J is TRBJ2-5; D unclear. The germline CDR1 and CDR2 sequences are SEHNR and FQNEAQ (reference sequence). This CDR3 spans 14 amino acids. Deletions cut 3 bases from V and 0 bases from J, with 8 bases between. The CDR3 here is CASSFTAYQETQYF. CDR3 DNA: TGTGCCAGCAGCTTCACAGCGTACCAAGAGACCCAGTACTTC.

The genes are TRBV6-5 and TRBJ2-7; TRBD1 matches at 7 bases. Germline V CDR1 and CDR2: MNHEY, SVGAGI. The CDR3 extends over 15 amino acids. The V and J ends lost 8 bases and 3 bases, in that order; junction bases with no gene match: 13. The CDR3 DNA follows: TGTGCCAGCTCCCTAATCAGGGACAGCGGCTACGAGCAGTACTTC. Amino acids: CASSLIRDSGYEQYF.

CDR3 protein: CASSPTPGELFF. DNA for the CDR3: TGTGCCAGCAGCCCAACCCCCGGGGAGCTGTTTTTT. J is TRBJ2-2 and V is TRBV7-9; D ambiguous. CDR1 is SEHNR and CDR2 is FQNEAQ in the germline V gene (reference sequence). V was cut by 5 bases and J by 6 bases, with 7 bases left in between. There are 12 residues in the CDR3.

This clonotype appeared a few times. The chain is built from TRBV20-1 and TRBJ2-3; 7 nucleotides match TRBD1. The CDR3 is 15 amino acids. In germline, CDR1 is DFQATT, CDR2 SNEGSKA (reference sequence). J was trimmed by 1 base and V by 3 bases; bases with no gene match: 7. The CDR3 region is CSASRDSLRTDTQYF. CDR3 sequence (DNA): TGCAGTGCTAGCCGGGACAGCCTTCGCACAGATACGCAGTATTTT.

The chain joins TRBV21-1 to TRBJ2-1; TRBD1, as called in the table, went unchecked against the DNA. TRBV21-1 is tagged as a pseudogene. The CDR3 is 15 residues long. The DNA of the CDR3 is TGTGCCCCCACATCCGGGACAGGACTAGCAGATGAGCAGTTCTTC. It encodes CAPTSGTGLADEQFF.

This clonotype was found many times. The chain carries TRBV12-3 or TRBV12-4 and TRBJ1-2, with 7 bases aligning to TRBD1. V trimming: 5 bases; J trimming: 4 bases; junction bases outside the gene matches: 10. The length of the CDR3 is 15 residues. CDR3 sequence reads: CASSPSTGFGYGYTF. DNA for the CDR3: TGTGCCAGCAGTCCGTCGACAGGGTTTGGCTATGGCTACACCTTC.

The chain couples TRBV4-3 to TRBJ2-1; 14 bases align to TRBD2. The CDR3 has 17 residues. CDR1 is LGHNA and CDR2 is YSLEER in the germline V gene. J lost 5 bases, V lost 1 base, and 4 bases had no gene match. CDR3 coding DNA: TGCGCCAGCAGCCAAGCGGGACTAGCGGGAGTGAACAATGAGCAGTTCTTC. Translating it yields CASSQAGLAGVNNEQFF.

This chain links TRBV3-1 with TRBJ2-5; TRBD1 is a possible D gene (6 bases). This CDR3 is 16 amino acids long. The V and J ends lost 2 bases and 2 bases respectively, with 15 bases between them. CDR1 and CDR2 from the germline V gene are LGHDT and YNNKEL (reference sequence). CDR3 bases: TGTGCCAGCAGCCAACCCCCGGGACACCTACAAGAGACCCAGTACTTC. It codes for CASSQPPGHLQETQYF.

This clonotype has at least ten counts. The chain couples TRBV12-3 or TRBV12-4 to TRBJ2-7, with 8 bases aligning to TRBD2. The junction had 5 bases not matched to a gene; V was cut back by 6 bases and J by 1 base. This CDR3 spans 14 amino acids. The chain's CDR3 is CASRGAGVSYEQYF. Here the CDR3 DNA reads TGTGCCAGCAGAGGAGCGGGAGTATCCTACGAGCAGTACTTC.

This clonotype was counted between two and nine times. The CDR3 DNA is TGTGCCAGTAGTATATCCGGAAATCAGCCCCAGCATTTT. This translates into CASSISGNQPQHF. The V and J genes are TRBV19 and TRBJ1-5, with D unresolved. V lost 2 bases, J lost 4 bases, and 6 bases lay in between. The CDR3 has 13 amino acids. CDR1 is LNHDA and CDR2 is SQIVND in the germline V gene (reference sequence).

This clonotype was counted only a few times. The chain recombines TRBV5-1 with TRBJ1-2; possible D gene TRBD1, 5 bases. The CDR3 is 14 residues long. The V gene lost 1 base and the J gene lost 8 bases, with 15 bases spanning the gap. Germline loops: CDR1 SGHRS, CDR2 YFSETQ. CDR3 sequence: CASSLWPRDGGYTF. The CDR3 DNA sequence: TGCGCCAGCAGCTTGTGGCCCCGGGACGGCGGCTACACCTTC.

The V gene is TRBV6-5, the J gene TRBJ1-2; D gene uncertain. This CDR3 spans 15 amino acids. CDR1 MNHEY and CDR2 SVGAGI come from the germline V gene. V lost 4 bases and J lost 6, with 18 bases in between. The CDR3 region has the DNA TGTGCCAGCAGTTCCTTAGGAGTGGAGCCAGATGGCTACACCTTC. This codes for CASSSLGVEPDGYTF.

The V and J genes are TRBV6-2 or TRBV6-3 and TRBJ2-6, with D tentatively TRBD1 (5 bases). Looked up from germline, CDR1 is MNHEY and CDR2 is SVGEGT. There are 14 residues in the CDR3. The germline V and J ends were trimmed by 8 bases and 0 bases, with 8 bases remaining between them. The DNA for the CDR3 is TGTGCCAGCTTCCAGGGCTCTGGGGCCAACGTCCTGACTTTC. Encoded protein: CASFQGSGANVLTF.

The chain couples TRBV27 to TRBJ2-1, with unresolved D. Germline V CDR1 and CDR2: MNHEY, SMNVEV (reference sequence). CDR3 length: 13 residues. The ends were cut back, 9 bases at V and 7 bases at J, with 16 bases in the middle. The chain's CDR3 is CASGDPAGNEQFF. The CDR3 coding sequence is TGTGCCAGTGGAGATCCGGCCGGGAATGAGCAGTTCTTC.

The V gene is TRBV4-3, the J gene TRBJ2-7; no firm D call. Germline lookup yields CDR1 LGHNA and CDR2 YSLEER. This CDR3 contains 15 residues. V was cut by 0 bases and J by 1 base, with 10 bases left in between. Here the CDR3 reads CASSQDRWRSYEQYF. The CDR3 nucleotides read TGCGCCAGCAGCCAAGATAGGTGGAGATCCTACGAGCAGTACTTC.

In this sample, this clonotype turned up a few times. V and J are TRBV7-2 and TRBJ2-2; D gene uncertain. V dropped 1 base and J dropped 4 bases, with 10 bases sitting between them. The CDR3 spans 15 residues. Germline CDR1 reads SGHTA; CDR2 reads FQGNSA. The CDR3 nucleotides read TGTGCCAGCAGCTTAGTGGGCTCGACCACCGGGGAGCTGTTTTTT. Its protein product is CASSLVGSTTGELFF.

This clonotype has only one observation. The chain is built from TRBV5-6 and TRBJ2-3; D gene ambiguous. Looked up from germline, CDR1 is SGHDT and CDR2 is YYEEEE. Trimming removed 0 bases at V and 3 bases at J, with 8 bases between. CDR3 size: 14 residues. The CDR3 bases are TGTGCCAGCAGCTTGGAGATGAGGACAGATACGCAGTATTTT. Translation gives CASSLEMRTDTQYF.

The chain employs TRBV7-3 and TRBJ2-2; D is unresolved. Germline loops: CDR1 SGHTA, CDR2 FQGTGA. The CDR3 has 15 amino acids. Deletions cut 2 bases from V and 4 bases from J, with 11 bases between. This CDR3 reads CASSLGSPSTGELFF. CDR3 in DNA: TGTGCCAGCAGCTTAGGGTCTCCTTCCACCGGGGAGCTGTTTTTT.

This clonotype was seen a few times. This CDR3 is CASSPPTGGGGDEQFF. DNA for the CDR3: TGCGCCAGCAGCCCACCTACAGGGGGCGGAGGGGATGAGCAGTTCTTC. The chain is built from TRBV5-1 and TRBJ2-1; TRBD1 aligns across 9 bases. V was clipped by 4 bases and J by 8 bases; unmatched bases: 13. The CDR3 totals 16 residues. Germline CDR1 SGHRS, CDR2 YFSETQ.

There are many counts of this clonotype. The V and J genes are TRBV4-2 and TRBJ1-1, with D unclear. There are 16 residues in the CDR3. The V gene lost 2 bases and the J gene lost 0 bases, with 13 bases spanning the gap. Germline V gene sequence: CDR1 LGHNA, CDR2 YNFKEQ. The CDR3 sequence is CASSQQARGMNTEAFF. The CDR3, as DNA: TGTGCCAGCAGCCAACAAGCTCGAGGAATGAACACTGAAGCTTTCTTT.

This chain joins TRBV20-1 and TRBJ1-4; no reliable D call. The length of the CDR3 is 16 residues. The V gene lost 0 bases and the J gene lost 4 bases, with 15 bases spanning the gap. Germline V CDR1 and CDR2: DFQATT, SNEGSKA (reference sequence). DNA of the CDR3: TGCAGTGCTAGAGATCATGAACGGCCGAATAATGAAAAACTGTTTTTT. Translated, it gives CSARDHERPNNEKLFF.

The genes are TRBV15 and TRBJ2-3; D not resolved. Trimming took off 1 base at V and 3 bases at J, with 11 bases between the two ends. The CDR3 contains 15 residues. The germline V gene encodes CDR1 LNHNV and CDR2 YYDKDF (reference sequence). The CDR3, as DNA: TGTGCCACCAGCAGAGGCTCAAAGCTGACAGATACGCAGTATTTT. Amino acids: CATSRGSKLTDTQYF.

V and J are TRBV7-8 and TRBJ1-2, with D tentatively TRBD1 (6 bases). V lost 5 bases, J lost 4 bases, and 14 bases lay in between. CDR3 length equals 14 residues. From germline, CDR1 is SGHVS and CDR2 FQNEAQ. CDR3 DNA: TGTGCCAGCAGCCGCATCACAGGGTCCTATGGCTACACCTTC. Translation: CASSRITGSYGYTF.

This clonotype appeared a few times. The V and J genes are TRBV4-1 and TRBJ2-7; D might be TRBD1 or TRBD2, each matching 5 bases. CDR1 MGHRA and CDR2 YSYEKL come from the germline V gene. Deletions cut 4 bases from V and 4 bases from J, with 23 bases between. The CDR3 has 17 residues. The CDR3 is CASSLPRGGGGGYEQYF. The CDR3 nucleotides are TGCGCCAGCAGCCTTCCCCGGGGCGGTGGTGGCGGGTACGAGCAGTACTTC.

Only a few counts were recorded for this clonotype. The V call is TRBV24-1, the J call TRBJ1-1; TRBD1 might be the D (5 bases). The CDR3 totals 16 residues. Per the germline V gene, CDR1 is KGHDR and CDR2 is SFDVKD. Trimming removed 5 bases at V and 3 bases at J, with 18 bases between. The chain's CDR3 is CATSAYGLEGYTEAFF. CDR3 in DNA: TGTGCCACCAGTGCCTACGGCCTTGAGGGGTACACTGAAGCTTTCTTT.

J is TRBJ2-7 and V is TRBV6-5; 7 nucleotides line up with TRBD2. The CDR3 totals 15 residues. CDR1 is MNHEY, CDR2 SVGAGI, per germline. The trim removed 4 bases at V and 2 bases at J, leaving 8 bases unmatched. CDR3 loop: CASSSGGGPPYEQYF. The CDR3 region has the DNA TGTGCCAGCAGTTCCGGGGGAGGGCCTCCCTACGAGCAGTACTTC.